Presented here are 11 T cell receptor beta chains from one specimen sequenced in a study of response to subunit inactivated influenza vaccine. MiXCR was run by TCRdb on the RT-PCR reads, yielding one entry per CDR3 protein. This sample yields about 540,000 distinct CDR3 sequences, of which 20% to 25% are seen a single time; about 3% belongs to the top ten. These records were also assigned to another study, of T cells expressing NK-cell markers. From that second work: UMIs were included in TCR beta cDNA generated by 5'RACE template switching.

This material consisted of CD4+ T cells sorted from PBMCs, taken 12 days after vaccination. All receptors derive from a man aged 50 to 60 who received an inactivated influenza vaccine.

The chain joins TRBV27 to TRBJ2-1; no reliable D call. The CDR3 length is 13 residues. Germline V gene lookup returns CDR1 MNHEY and CDR2 SMNVEV (reference sequence). V gave up 4 bases and J gave up 9 bases, with 13 bases separating them. CDR3 sequence: CASSSLVLGEQFF. In DNA, the CDR3 is TGTGCCAGCAGTTCCCTGGTATTAGGTGAGCAGTTCTTC.

The genes are TRBV20-1 and TRBJ2-1, with a possible D match to TRBD1 (5 bases). Germline V gene data show CDR1 as DFQATT and CDR2 as SNEGSKA (reference sequence). This CDR3 has 11 amino acids. V was clipped by 5 bases and J by 6 bases, with 8 bases between them. The CDR3 DNA sequence: TGCAGTGCTGTACAGGTCAATGAGCAGTTCTTC. Protein product: CSAVQVNEQFF.

The chain employs TRBV4-1 and TRBJ2-7; TRBD1 aligns across 7 bases. The CDR3 length is 14 residues. The V segment lost 5 bases and the J segment 3 bases; nucleotides outside the gene matches: 7. The germline gives CDR1 MGHRA, CDR2 YSYEKL. This CDR3 is CASSTRTGYYEQYF. The CDR3 nucleotides read TGCGCCAGCAGCACCCGGACAGGCTACTACGAGCAGTACTTC.

This clonotype was counted only a few times. This chain connects TRBV6-2 or TRBV6-3 to TRBJ2-5; D gene ambiguous. Trimming took 2 bases from V and 6 from J, leaving 7 bases between them. CDR1 and CDR2 from the germline V gene are MNHEY and SVGEGT. The CDR3 is 12 amino acids. CDR3 in amino acids: CASSYLVKTQYF. The CDR3 coding sequence is TGTGCCAGCAGTTACCTAGTTAAGACCCAGTACTTC.

This clonotype came up a few times. The rearrangement uses TRBV3-1 and TRBJ2-2; D may be TRBD2 (6 bases). Germline CDR1 LGHDT, CDR2 YNNKEL (reference sequence). This CDR3 spans 13 amino acids. The V end lost 3 bases, the J end lost 7 bases, and 9 bases lay between the germline ends. The CDR3 DNA sequence: TGTGCCAGCAGCCAGCTAGCGAACGGGGAGCTGTTTTTT. This translates into CASSQLANGELFF. Using reference TRBV3-1 and TRBJ2-2 for the parts outside the CDR3, the full variable domain is DTAVSQTPKYLVTQMGNDKSIKCEQNLGHDTMYWYKQDSKKFLKIMFSYNNKELIINETVPNRFSPKSPDKAHLNLHINSLELGDSAVYFCASSQLANGELFFGEGSRLTVL.

This clonotype was counted at least ten times. The J gene is TRBJ1-2, the V gene TRBV5-1; D remains unclear. Trimming pared 5 bases from V and 2 bases from J, leaving 10 bases between. The germline gives CDR1 SGHRS, CDR2 YFSETQ. The CDR3 spans 13 residues. The CDR3 DNA follows: TGCGCCAGCAGGAGGGCACCAAACTATGGCTACACCTTC. Protein product: CASRRAPNYGYTF.

This clonotype was counted at least ten times. The rearrangement links TRBV10-3 to TRBJ2-3, with 8 bases lining up with TRBD2. This CDR3 region has 14 residues. Germline-derived CDR1 and CDR2 are ENHRY and SYGVKD. V was pared by 4 bases and J by 2 bases, with 2 bases of the junction left unmatched. CDR3 nucleotide sequence: TGTGCCATCAGTGGTAGCGGGGACACAGATACGCAGTATTTT. Residues: CAISGSGDTDTQYF.

V gene TRBV13 combines with J gene TRBJ2-3; 11 nucleotides agree with TRBD2. CDR3 size: 16 residues. CDR1 is PRHDT and CDR2 is FYEKMQ in the germline V gene (reference sequence). V was clipped by 5 bases and J by 4 bases; unmatched bases: 8. The CDR3: CASSLPTSGIPDTQYF. CDR3 sequence (DNA): TGTGCCAGCAGCCTACCGACTAGCGGGATCCCAGATACGCAGTATTTT.

This clonotype occurred a few times. The chain links TRBV6-1 to TRBJ2-7, with D possibly TRBD1 on 6 matching bases. The V gene's germline CDR1 is MNHNS and CDR2 SASEGT. Trimming pared 6 bases from V and 0 bases from J, leaving 9 bases between. The CDR3 has 13 amino acids. The CDR3 bases are TGTGCCAGCAGAATGGACAGCTCCTACGAGCAGTACTTC. Translation: CASRMDSSYEQYF.

This clonotype turned up a few times. This sequence joins TRBV11-2 and TRBJ1-6; unclear D gene. The germline V gene encodes CDR1 SGHAT and CDR2 FQNNGV. The CDR3 totals 15 residues. Trimming cost V 0 bases and J 7 bases, with 10 bases left between them. The CDR3 loop reads CASSLEPARNSPLHF. CDR3 bases: TGTGCCAGCAGCTTAGAGCCGGCTAGGAATTCACCCCTCCACTTT.

The table lists this clonotype with a few counts. This chain joins TRBV6-2 or TRBV6-3 and TRBJ1-1; D not certain. Trimming cost V 6 bases and J 8 bases, with 13 bases left between them. Germline loops: CDR1 MNHEY, CDR2 SVGEGT. This CDR3 comprises 12 residues. CDR3 in amino acids: CASRSPVGEAFF. In DNA, the CDR3 is TGTGCCAGCAGATCTCCGGTCGGAGAAGCTTTCTTT.